The 21 T cell receptor beta chains presented below share a single source sample, sequenced in a study of OX40 agonist ivuxolimab in advanced cancers. TCRdb keeps only in-frame clones here, not all; method: immunoSEQ multiplex PCR. This table holds 75,000 to 90,000 clones, 91% found once. The starting material was CD4+ or CD8+ T cells sorted from blood, obtained in a trial of the OX40 agonist ivuxolimab. The receptors here all came from an adult with an advanced solid tumor such as melanoma, head and neck, liver or kidney cancer.

This rearrangement joins TRBV4-1 to TRBJ2-1; TRBD2 matches 8 bases. CDR1 is MGHRA and CDR2 is YSYEKL in the germline V gene. After removal of 4 bases from V and 5 bases from J, the junction contained 13 bases not matched to a gene. The CDR3 contains 17 residues. The CDR3 spells CASSLSRRILADNEQFF. The CDR3 DNA reads TGCGCCAGCAGCCTCTCAAGGCGGATACTAGCGGACAATGAGCAGTTCTTC.

This sequence joins TRBV7-8 and TRBJ2-7, with a weak D call TRBD2 (5 bases). Between the trimmed V and J ends, which lost 5 bases and 5 bases, there was a span of 19 bases. Looked up from germline, CDR1 is SGHVS and CDR2 is FQNEAQ. This CDR3 is 15 amino acids long. The CDR3 nucleotides read TGTGCCAGCAGCCCTTCTCGGAGGCTAGGCAACGAGCAGTACGTC. It translates to CASSPSRRLGNEQYV.

The chain joins TRBV4-3 to TRBJ1-1; D unresolved. Trimming cost V 0 bases and J 11 bases, with 13 bases left between them. CDR1 and CDR2 from the germline V gene are LGHNA and YSLEER. The CDR3 sequence is 13 residues long. The CDR3 spells CASSQDDGLYAFF. In nucleotides, the CDR3 is TGCGCCAGCAGCCAAGATGACGGGCTGTACGCTTTCTTT.

CDR3 sequence (DNA): TGTGCCTGGAACCTTCGGGGGAATGAGCAGTTCTTC. Residues: CAWNLRGNEQFF. The chain couples TRBV30 to TRBJ2-1; a possible D gene is TRBD2 (6 bases). The CDR3 has 12 amino acids. V was cut by 4 bases and J by 7 bases, with 11 bases left in between. Germline assignment: CDR1 GTSNPN and CDR2 SVGIG (reference sequence).

Concerning this clone itself: At one end, the junction sequence differs from germline, possibly due to a read error. The rearrangement joins TRBV5-4 to TRBJ1-5; TRBD1 might be the D (5 bases). The CDR3 is 13 residues long. Germline V lookup: CDR1 SGHNT, CDR2 YYREEE (reference sequence). The DNA of the CDR3 is TGTGTCAGCAGCTTTTTTGGGGGTCAGCCCCAGCATTTT. Residues: CVSSFFGGQPQHF.

This sequence joins TRBV29-1 and TRBJ2-3; TRBD2 aligns across 11 bases. The CDR3 length is 15 residues. The germline gives CDR1 SQVTM, CDR2 ANQGSEA. J was trimmed by 7 bases and V by 3 bases; bases with no gene match: 9. The CDR3 DNA follows: TGCAGCGTTGACCCTAGCGGGGGGCCACCGTATACGCAGTATTTT. It codes for CSVDPSGGPPYTQYF.

This clone showed up just a few times. This rearrangement joins TRBV11-2 to TRBJ2-1, with D maybe TRBD2 (6 bases). CDR1 and CDR2 from the germline V gene are SGHAT and FQNNGV. The CDR3 extends over 15 amino acids. The germline V and J ends were trimmed by 1 base and 4 bases, with 11 bases remaining between them. CDR3 sequence reads: CASSLGASDYNEQFF. In DNA, the CDR3 is TGTGCCAGCAGCTTAGGGGCTAGCGATTACAATGAGCAGTTCTTC.

This clone has only one observation. This CDR3 reads CATRRVHEQFF. The CDR3 region has the DNA TGTGCCACAAGAAGGGTCCATGAGCAGTTCTTC. The chain has TRBV15 and TRBJ2-1, with D hard to call. CDR1 and CDR2 from the germline V gene are LNHNV and YYDKDF (reference sequence). The V gene lost 9 bases and the J gene lost 8 bases, with 11 bases spanning the gap. CDR3 length equals 11 residues.

This clone has only a few counts. The gene calls are TRBV29-1 and TRBJ1-1; D ambiguous. The CDR3 covers 12 residues. V was cut by 4 bases and J by 4 bases, with 10 bases left in between. Germline V CDR1 and CDR2: SQVTM, ANQGSEA. CDR3 region: CSVVEDSTEAFF. For the CDR3, the DNA is TGCAGCGTTGTCGAGGATTCCACTGAAGCTTTCTTT.

The chain carries TRBV18 and TRBJ1-2, with D hard to call. Germline V gene sequence: CDR1 KGHSH, CDR2 LQKENI. The ends were cut back, 3 bases at V and 0 bases at J, with 17 bases in the middle. This CDR3 region has 17 residues. CDR3 amino acids: CASSPRIPDGANYGYTF. The CDR3 region has the DNA TGTGCCAGCTCACCCCGAATACCGGACGGAGCTAACTATGGCTACACCTTC.

The CDR3 region is CSVNRGSLDEQFF. The CDR3 DNA reads as TGCAGCGTTAACAGGGGTTCATTGGATGAGCAGTTCTTC. The chain carries TRBV29-1 and TRBJ2-1; 7 nucleotides align to TRBD1. Unmatched junction bases numbered 9, after V lost 5 bases and J lost 8 bases. Germline V gene data show CDR1 as SQVTM and CDR2 as ANQGSEA. The CDR3 sequence is 13 residues long.

This clone was counted once. The rearrangement uses TRBV7-9 and TRBJ2-1; tentative D call: TRBD2 (5 bases). Germline loops: CDR1 SEHNR, CDR2 FQNEAQ (reference sequence). The V gene lost 5 bases and the J gene lost 6 bases, with 17 bases spanning the gap. The CDR3 sequence is 15 residues long. The CDR3 is CASSPAPGILNEQFF. Here the CDR3 DNA reads TGTGCCAGCAGCCCAGCCCCCGGGATCCTCAATGAGCAGTTCTTC.

CDR3 sequence (DNA): TGTGCCAGCAGCGTAGGTGGGGAAAACACTGAAGCTTTCTTT. Its translation is CASSVGGENTEAFF. The chain uses TRBV9 and TRBJ1-1; D remains unclear. This CDR3 has 14 residues. Trimming took off 0 bases at V and 2 bases at J, with 8 bases between the two ends. Germline CDR1 SGDLS, CDR2 YYNGEE.

The CDR3 spells CASSQVYPPGTGELFF. DNA for the CDR3: TGTGCCAGCAGCCAAGTGTACCCCCCGGGCACCGGGGAGCTGTTTTTT. The rearrangement joins TRBV4-2 to TRBJ2-2, with no clear D. CDR1 is LGHNA and CDR2 is YNFKEQ in the germline V gene. The CDR3 consists of 16 residues. The ends were cut back, 1 base at V and 4 bases at J, with 13 bases in the middle.

The chain carries TRBV4-3 and TRBJ2-1; D not resolved. Germline V CDR1 and CDR2: LGHNA, YSLEER. The V and J ends lost 0 bases and 6 bases respectively, with 18 bases between them. CDR3 size: 17 residues. CDR3 DNA: TGCGCCAGCAGCCAAGACTTCGGGCTTGTCCCCACCAATGAGCAGTTCTTC. Its translation: CASSQDFGLVPTNEQFF.

The V call is TRBV14, the J call TRBJ1-2; D unclear. V was cut by 1 base and J by 0 bases, with 9 bases left in between. Germline-derived CDR1 and CDR2 are SGHDN and FVKESK. There are 15 residues in the CDR3. The DNA of the CDR3 is TGTGCCAGCAGCCAAGTGGCAGCTTCTAACTATGGCTACACCTTC. It codes for CASSQVAASNYGYTF.

This rearrangement joins TRBV28 to TRBJ2-7, with D perhaps TRBD1 (6 bases). The V end lost 5 bases, the J end lost 3 bases, and 14 bases lay between the germline ends. In germline, CDR1 is MDHEN, CDR2 SYDVKM. There are 14 residues in the CDR3. The CDR3 DNA is TGTGCCAGCAGTGAAGCAGACAGGTTCTACGAGCAGTACGTC. This encodes CASSEADRFYEQYV.

This sequence joins TRBV12-5 and TRBJ2-1; 10 positions agree with TRBD2. V was clipped by 8 bases and J by 9 bases; unmatched bases: 13. Germline assignment: CDR1 LGHNT and CDR2 FRNRAP. The CDR3 is made up of 15 amino acids. In nucleotides, the CDR3 is TGTGCTAGTACCGGGGGAGCGGGAGGGCCCGGTGAGCAGTTCTTC. This translates into CASTGGAGGPGEQFF.

This rearrangement joins TRBV9 to TRBJ2-3; no firm D call. Germline V gene lookup returns CDR1 SGDLS and CDR2 YYNGEE. CDR3 length: 15 residues. Trimming cost V 4 bases and J 2 bases, with 14 bases left between them. The CDR3 here is CASSLFGGNTDTQYF. CDR3 DNA sequence: TGTGCCAGCAGCTTATTTGGTGGGAACACAGATACGCAGTATTTT. Filled out from reference TRBV9 and TRBJ2-3, the complete variable domain reads DSGVTQTPKHLITATGQRVTLRCSPRSGDLSVYWYQQSLDQGLQFLIQYYNGEERAKGNILERFSAQQFPDLHSELNLSSLELGDSALYFCASSLFGGNTDTQYFGPGTRLTVL.

The V and J genes are TRBV5-1 and TRBJ2-3, with TRBD2 matching 13 bases. This CDR3 comprises 15 residues. J lost 4 bases, V lost 4 bases, and 3 bases had no gene match. In germline, CDR1 is SGHRS, CDR2 YFSETQ. CDR3 in amino acids: CASSRTSGRADTQYF. The CDR3 DNA reads TGCGCCAGCAGCCGTACTAGCGGGAGGGCAGATACGCAGTATTTT.

DNA for the CDR3: TGTGCCTGGAGTTACCGATACCTTAAGCCCGGGGGGCTGCTTGGCTACACCTTC. Translation gives CAWSYRYLKPGGLLGYTF. V usage is TRBV30 and J usage is TRBJ1-2, with D possibly being TRBD1 (6 bases). Trimming removed 2 bases from V and 7 bases from J, with 29 bases in between. The CDR3 is 18 residues long. The V gene's germline CDR1 is GTSNPN and CDR2 SVGIG (reference sequence).